This T cell receptor beta chain originates from a study of blood T cell repertoires in COVID-19. About the research overall: T cells, B-cell-depleted T cells, or PBMCs supplied cDNA or gDNA.

In the authors' workflow: Using reference gene primer amplification, nucleated cell counts were estimated. This table comes from immunoSEQ multiplex PCR, and its TCRdb copy is limited to in-frame clones, with some not included. V, J and clone size were drawn from that table, and D and trimming were deduced from the DNA. Altogether approximately 140,000 clones are present, approximately 90% being singletons, with the ten largest covering around 1.3%. Trimming removed 1 base from V and 11 bases from J, with 6 bases in between. Germline lookup yields CDR1 KGHSH and CDR2 LQKENI. There are 12 residues in the CDR3.

Sequencing was carried out using PBMCs or T cells enriched from blood (not recorded which). V and J are TRBV18 and TRBJ1-6; D perhaps matches TRBD1 (6 bases). The receptor was derived from a woman younger than 45 with acute COVID-19. The CDR3 region is CASSPQGAPLHF. CDR3 nucleotides: TGTGCCAGCTCACCACAGGGGGCACCCCTCCACTTT.